This is a list of T cell receptor beta chains from one sample in a study of PD-1 blockade in classical Hodgkin lymphoma. Here immunoSEQ multiplex PCR was the method, and the copy in TCRdb shows in-frame clones only, minus some. The sample shows approximately 65,000 clones, approximately 94% of them seen only once. Specimen: peripheral blood mononuclear cells (PBMCs), collected before the fourth cycle of nivolumab. The origin of the receptors is a human donor with classical Hodgkin lymphoma. CDR3s include the opening cysteine and the closing phenylalanine or tryptophan. The order of the fields is J gene, clone size, D gene, V gene, CDR3 protein, CDR3 DNA. The D gene is left open where the match is weak. The size field is filled for only some rows; it gives once, few, many or a size class.

TRBJ2-5,-,TRBD2,TRBV5-1,CASSDGTSGSETQYF,TGTGCCAGCAGCGATGGGACTAGCGGCTCGGAGACCCAGTACTTC
TRBJ2-7,-,-,TRBV5-6,CASSLVGRYYEQYF,TGTGCCAGCAGCTTGGTCGGCCGTTACTACGAGCAGTACTTC
TRBJ2-3,-,-,TRBV28,CASSYTDTQYF,TGTGCCAGCAGCTACACAGATACGCAGTATTTT
TRBJ2-3,-,TRBD2,TRBV7-2,CASSSGLAGGPRGDTQYF,TGTGCCAGCAGCTCGGGACTAGCGGGGGGTCCAAGGGGAGATACGCAGTATTTT
TRBJ1-4,-,-,TRBV6-1,CASSKATATNEKLFF,TGTGCCAGCAGTAAAGCGACAGCAACTAATGAAAAACTGTTTTTT
TRBJ1-6,-,-,TRBV10-2,CASMGARNSPLHF,TGCGCCAGCATGGGGGCGCGGAATTCACCCCTCCACTTT
TRBJ2-7,-,-,TRBV27,CASSALGGGVVGEQYF,TGTGCCAGCAGCGCCCTCGGTGGAGGGGTAGTCGGCGAGCAGTACTTC
TRBJ2-1,-,-,TRBV28,CASSPGHEQFF,TGTGCCAGCAGTCCCGGGCATGAGCAGTTCTTC
TRBJ1-4,-,TRBD1,TRBV7-2,CASSLIGTAGGEKLFF,TGTGCCAGCAGCTTAATCGGGACAGCGGGCGGAGAAAAACTGTTTTTT
TRBJ2-7,-,TRBD2,TRBV6-4,CASSRLAGSYEQYF,TGTGCCAGCAGCCGACTAGCGGGCAGTTACGAGCAGTACTTC
TRBJ1-2,few,TRBD1,TRBV19,CASTPTGDYGYTF,TGTGCCAGTACCCCGACAGGGGACTATGGCTACACCTTC
TRBJ2-7,-,-,TRBV10-3,CAIRPGQSSSYEQYF,TGTGCCATCAGACCAGGACAGTCGAGCTCCTACGAGCAGTACTTC
TRBJ2-1,-,TRBD2,TRBV15,CATSRPPGLGKVDEQFF,TGTGCCACCAGCAGACCACCGGGACTAGGGAAGGTGGATGAGCAGTTCTTC
TRBJ1-1,-,TRBD1,TRBV6-6,CASSIRGDTEAFF,TGTGCCAGCAGTATCAGGGGGGACACTGAAGCTTTCTTT
TRBJ2-7,-,TRBD1,TRBV5-8,CASGPGQAQTYEQYF,TGTGCCAGCGGACCTGGACAGGCCCAGACCTACGAGCAGTACTTC
TRBJ2-1,-,-,TRBV11-3,CASSFGGSRNEQFF,TGTGCCAGCAGCTTCGGGGGTTCCCGGAATGAGCAGTTCTTC
TRBJ2-1,-,-,TRBV14,CASSHRRGPYNEQFF,TGTGCCAGCAGCCACCGGAGGGGTCCCTACAATGAGCAGTTCTTC
TRBJ2-3,-,TRBD1,TRBV13,CASSSPTGGEADTQYF,TGTGCCAGCAGCTCACCCACAGGGGGAGAGGCAGATACGCAGTATTTT
TRBJ2-2,-,TRBD2,TRBV30,CAWSGTSPTGELFF,TGTGCCTGGAGCGGGACTAGCCCTACCGGGGAGCTGTTTTTT
TRBJ2-1,-,-,TRBV5-6,CASSLVDTHDEQFF,TGTGCCAGCAGCTTGGTGGACACCCACGATGAGCAGTTCTTC
TRBJ2-3,-,-,TRBV5-1,CASSLAGPRYTDTQYF,TGCGCCAGCAGCTTGGCGGGACCCCGGTACACAGATACGCAGTATTTT
TRBJ2-2,-,-,TRBV14,CASSRVGGGKTGELFF,TGTGCCAGCAGCCGCGTCGGGGGAGGAAAAACCGGGGAGCTGTTTTTT